The 18 T cell receptor beta chains reported below all come from one sample, sequenced in a study of CD8+CD57+ T cells in acquired aplastic anemia. Patients sequenced had flow cytometry evidence of CD8+CD57+ cell expansion. The study profiled TCR beta VDJ and CDR3 using genomic DNA as template. TCRdb re-called the reads through MiXCR, storing one row per CDR3 protein. The sample has roughly 170,000 distinct CDR3 sequences; 48% are singletons. Input material: sorted CD4+, CD8+, or CD8+CD57+ T cells (not recorded which) from PBMCs. All receptors derive from a human donor with aplastic anemia.

This clonotype was seen only a few times. The chain has TRBV11-2 and TRBJ2-7; D is tentatively TRBD1 or TRBD2 (6 bases each). Deletions cut 0 bases from V and 2 bases from J, with 14 bases between. The CDR3 sequence is 16 residues long. The germline gives CDR1 SGHAT, CDR2 FQNNGV. CDR3 protein: CASSLDGGRAPYEQYF. The CDR3, as DNA: TGTGCCAGCAGCTTAGATGGGGGGCGCGCCCCCTACGAGCAGTACTTC.

The chain joins TRBV15 to TRBJ1-5; no reliable D call. Germline V gives CDR1 LNHNV, CDR2 YYDKDF (reference sequence). V gave up 1 base and J gave up 0 bases, with 7 bases separating them. This CDR3 has 15 residues. This chain's CDR3 is CATSRGTDSNQPQHF. In nucleotides, the CDR3 is TGTGCCACCAGCAGAGGTACAGATAGCAATCAGCCCCAGCATTTT.

Details on this clonotype: One end of the junction varies from germline; a read error may be responsible. This CDR3 is CAASRVLYSPLHF. DNA of the CDR3: TGTGCCGCCAGCAGAGTTTTGTATTCACCCCTCCACTTT. The rearrangement joins TRBV15 to TRBJ1-6, with D hard to call. In germline, CDR1 is LNHNV, CDR2 YYDKDF (reference sequence). There are 13 residues in the CDR3.

This clonotype came up once. The chain carries TRBV11-2 and TRBJ2-1; 10 bases match TRBD2. CDR3 size: 14 residues. The V segment lost 3 bases and the J segment 8 bases; nucleotides outside the gene matches: 4. Looked up from germline, CDR1 is SGHAT and CDR2 is FQNNGV. CDR3 sequence reads: CASSLSGRVDEQFF. The CDR3 nucleotides are TGTGCCAGCAGCTTGAGCGGGAGGGTCGATGAGCAGTTCTTC.

This clonotype was observed at least ten times. The genes are TRBV5-5 and TRBJ2-7; D might be TRBD2 (6 bases). V lost 4 bases to trimming and J lost 6 bases, with 11 bases between them. CDR3 length: 12 residues. The germline gives CDR1 SGHKS, CDR2 YYEKEE (reference sequence). The CDR3 spells CASSPTGVEQYF. The CDR3 DNA sequence: TGTGCCAGCAGCCCTACGGGGGTCGAGCAGTACTTC.

The table lists this clonotype with many counts. This chain joins TRBV7-3 and TRBJ2-2; unclear D gene. V was trimmed by 5 bases and J by 3 bases, leaving 16 bases between them. CDR3 size: 16 residues. Germline-derived CDR1 and CDR2 are SGHTA and FQGTGA. CDR3 in amino acids: CASSQRAQTYTGELFF. The DNA of the CDR3 is TGTGCCAGCAGCCAAAGGGCACAGACCTACACCGGGGAGCTGTTTTTT.

V is TRBV20-1 and J is TRBJ2-3; maybe TRBD1 (6 bases). Trimming stripped 1 base from V and 5 bases from J, with 10 bases between. Germline values: CDR1 DFQATT, CDR2 SNEGSKA (reference sequence). The CDR3 loop spans 13 amino acids. The CDR3 is CSARGGGRDTQYF. The CDR3 coding sequence is TGCAGTGCTAGAGGAGGGGGTAGAGATACGCAGTATTTT.

The chain joins TRBV2 to TRBJ2-1; either TRBD1 or TRBD2 may supply D (5 bases each). The CDR3 sequence is 14 residues long. Trimming stripped 10 bases from V and 8 bases from J, with 21 bases between. Germline V gene lookup returns CDR1 SNHLY and CDR2 FYNNEI. The CDR3: CAIRRQTLGDEQFF. For the CDR3, the DNA is TGTGCCATCCGCCGTCAGACCTTGGGGGATGAGCAGTTCTTC.

The rearrangement joins TRBV29-1 to TRBJ1-2, with TRBD1 as a possible D gene (6 bases). The CDR3 consists of 12 residues. Germline CDR1 and CDR2: SQVTM and ANQGSEA. V was clipped by 7 bases and J by 2 bases, with 11 bases between them. Here the CDR3 reads CSAEGENYGYTF. In nucleotides, the CDR3 is TGCAGCGCAGAGGGGGAGAACTATGGCTACACCTTC.

CDR3 nucleotide sequence: TGTGCCAGCAGGGAGGTTAGGGGGGGGACCCAGTACTTC. Translating gives CASREVRGGTQYF. The gene calls are TRBV25-1 and TRBJ2-5; a weak D match, TRBD2 (7 bases). This CDR3 spans 13 amino acids. The germline V gene encodes CDR1 MGHDK and CDR2 SYGVNS. Trimming left V 6 bases short and J 7 bases short, with 15 bases between.

V and J are TRBV27 and TRBJ2-1; no clear D. The CDR3 is 14 residues long. V gave up 7 bases and J gave up 5 bases, with 15 bases separating them. The germline CDR1 and CDR2 sequences are MNHEY and SMNVEV (reference sequence). CDR3: CASNPDPTDNEQFF. The CDR3 DNA follows: TGTGCCAGCAACCCCGACCCAACGGACAATGAGCAGTTCTTC.

This clonotype was seen a handful of times. A much larger clone is a single base away; this may be a read error. This chain connects TRBV2 to TRBJ1-6; D may be TRBD1 (6 bases). Germline V gene lookup returns CDR1 SNHLY and CDR2 FYNNEI. This CDR3 region has 15 residues. The CDR3 spells CASSPQGGYNSPPHF. CDR3 sequence (DNA): TGTGCCAGCAGCCCACAGGGAGGATATAATTCACCCCCCCACTTT.

The gene calls are TRBV5-1 and TRBJ2-5; 8 nucleotides align to TRBD1. V was pared by 2 bases and J by 7 bases, with 4 bases of the junction left unmatched. This CDR3 has 13 amino acids. Per the germline V gene, CDR1 is SGHRS and CDR2 is YFSETQ. CDR3 bases: TGCGCCAGCAGCTTCGGACAGGGAGGGACCCAGTACTTC. Its protein product is CASSFGQGGTQYF.

The V call is TRBV15, the J call TRBJ2-7; D not resolved. The CDR3 loop spans 13 amino acids. The germline CDR1 and CDR2 sequences are LNHNV and YYDKDF (reference sequence). Trimming left V 0 bases short and J 4 bases short, with 7 bases between. CDR3 loop: CATSRDVTYEQYF. CDR3 coding DNA: TGTGCCACCAGCAGAGACGTGACGTACGAGCAGTACTTC.

This chain joins TRBV5-6 and TRBJ2-1; D possibly uses TRBD1 or TRBD2 (5 bases each). Germline V CDR1 and CDR2: SGHDT, YYEEEE. V gave up 6 bases and J gave up 6 bases, with 16 bases separating them. The CDR3 totals 14 residues. The CDR3 here is CASTTGTLGNEQFF. The CDR3 region has the DNA TGTGCCAGCACCACGGGGACCTTGGGCAATGAGCAGTTCTTC.

As to this clonotype: Since a much larger clone is just one base distant, this may be a read error. The chain joins TRBV6-1 to TRBJ1-6; maybe TRBD1 (6 bases). The CDR3 contains 16 residues. Trimming cost V 7 bases and J 3 bases, with 16 bases left between them. Germline V gene lookup returns CDR1 MNHNS and CDR2 SASEGT. In DNA, the CDR3 is TGTGCCAGCAAAACAACAGGGAGCTGCTATAATTCACCCCTCCACTTT. Amino acids: CASKTTGSCYNSPLHF.

The chain has TRBV7-6 and TRBJ2-1; TRBD2 agrees at 11 bases. Per germline, CDR1 SGHVS and CDR2 FNYEAQ. The CDR3 consists of 17 residues. The trim removed 0 bases at V and 3 bases at J, leaving 4 bases unmatched. CDR3 DNA sequence: TGTGCCAGCAGCTTAGCTAGCGGGAGGGCCGTCTACAATGAGCAGTTCTTC. This gives the protein CASSLASGRAVYNEQFF. Full variable domain (missing parts from reference TRBV7-6 and TRBJ2-1): GAGVSQSPRYKVTKRGQDVALRCDPISGHVSLYWYRQALGQGPEFLTYFNYEAQQDKSGLPNDRFSAERPEGSISTLTIQRTEQRDSAMYRCASSLASGRAVYNEQFFGPGTRLTVL.

This clonotype was seen ten or more times. The V call is TRBV4-1, the J call TRBJ1-4; TRBD1 might be the D (5 bases). V lost 2 bases and J 8 bases, leaving 18 bases between the germline ends. The CDR3 contains 16 residues. Germline-derived CDR1 and CDR2 are MGHRA and YSYEKL. CDR3 amino acids: CASSQPWDAGGEKLFF. CDR3 DNA: TGCGCCAGCAGCCAACCCTGGGACGCCGGTGGGGAAAAACTGTTTTTT.